The TCR beta chain under discussion was sequenced for a study of T cell responses to AZD1222 COVID-19 vaccine. Findings and caveats of the study: CD4 TCRs linked to vaccination spanned spike, dominating at 160-218 and 743-854. Compared with day 0, the breadth and depth of the Spike-specific TCR repertoire rose significantly after two doses of AZD1222. Repertoires were collected only later (after the peak T cell response had occurred).

Generated by immunoSEQ multiplex PCR, the TCRdb table keeps only in-frame clones and is missing some. The sample lists over 130,000 clones; roughly 92% were seen once. Note on this clone: Its antigen remains unidentified.

The material was peripheral blood, obtained on day 0 of AZD1222 vaccination. This sequence originates from an adult in good health.

CDR3 in amino acids: CASSYPGVNQPQHF. CDR3 in DNA: TGTGCCAGCAGTTACCCGGGGGTAAATCAGCCCCAGCATTTT. V and J are TRBV6-2 or TRBV6-3 and TRBJ1-5; D is possibly TRBD1 (5 bases). From germline, CDR1 is MNHEY and CDR2 SVGEGT. There are 14 residues in the CDR3. V lost 2 bases and J 4 bases, leaving 9 bases between the germline ends.